This T cell receptor (beta chain) originates from a study of cytomegalovirus exposure and HLA in healthy donors. Findings and caveats of the study: Confirmation was obtained in vitro that a few CMV-associated chains are specific for CMV antigens. The study recorded 160 or so TCR beta chains that were cytomegalovirus-associated. First-cohort TCR clusters tended to co-occur in the 90 to 150 validation repertoires, a later analysis found.

Donors came from a validation cohort of some 110 subjects, distinct from the first 666-subject cohort. Clones were sequenced by immunoSEQ multiplex PCR, and TCRdb holds only the in-frame ones, with some missing. Among fewer than 150,000 clones listed, roughly 90% were seen once. Comments on this clone: Its specificity is unknown.

V was clipped by 4 bases and J by 2 bases, with 17 bases between them. CDR1 is GTSNPN and CDR2 is SVGIG in the germline V gene (reference sequence). The CDR3 covers 15 residues. This chain uses TRBV30 with TRBJ1-2, with D tentatively TRBD1 (6 bases). Input material: PBMCs. This clonotype was obtained from a man aged 25-45 years in good health and CMV-seronegative. The CDR3 nucleotides are TGTGCCTGGAAGTTGGGGGACACCACCAACTATGGCTACACCTTC. This codes for CAWKLGDTTNYGYTF.